This is a list of T cell receptor beta chains from one sample in a study of blood T cell repertoires in COVID-19. TCRdb's copy holds only in-frame clones and misses some; the assay was immunoSEQ multiplex PCR. The sample lists hundreds of thousands of clones, roughly 88% occurring once. Sequencing was carried out using peripheral blood. These receptors were collected from a man younger than 35 with active or convalescent COVID-19. CDR3s include the opening cysteine and the closing phenylalanine or tryptophan. A D gene is named only where the DNA matches it firmly. Clone size, where shown, is once, few, many, or a class for clones that have expanded.

v_call	clone_size	d_call	j_call	cdr3_nt	cdr3_aa
TRBV19	-	-	TRBJ1-1	TGTGCCAGTAGTCGGAGGGCGAACGGGAACACTGAAGCTTTCTTT	CASSRRANGNTEAFF
TRBV7-8	-	-	TRBJ1-5	TGTGCCAGCAGCCCGGGAAGGGATCAGCCCCAGCATTTT	CASSPGRDQPQHF
TRBV14	-	TRBD2	TRBJ2-1	TGTGCCAGCAGTCCCCTTCTGCGGGGGGACTACGAGTCCTACAATGAGCAGTTCTTC	CASSPLLRGDYESYNEQFF
TRBV9	-	TRBD1	TRBJ1-1	TGTGCCAGCAGAGAGTGGACAGGGCGCACTGAAGCTTTCTTT	CASREWTGRTEAFF
TRBV5-1	-	-	TRBJ1-3	TGCGCCAGCAGCTTGGGGCAGACTTTTTCTGGAAACACCATATATTTT	CASSLGQTFSGNTIYF
TRBV10-1	-	TRBD1	TRBJ2-7	TGCGCCAGAACACAGGGGCGCGAGCAGTACTTC	CARTQGREQYF
TRBV6-4	-	TRBD2	TRBJ2-1	TGTGCCAGCAGTCGTGGGACTAGCGTTCCGCCATTCAATGAGCAGTTCTTC	CASSRGTSVPPFNEQFF
TRBV2	-	TRBD2	TRBJ2-1	TGTGCCAGCAGTGAATTGGCTAGCGGGGGCTCTGAGCAGTTCTTC	CASSELASGGSEQFF
TRBV13	-	TRBD2	TRBJ2-1	TGTGCCAGCAGCTTAGCTAGCGGGGGGGCTAACAATGAGCAGTTCTTC	CASSLASGGANNEQFF
TRBV30	-	-	TRBJ1-5	TGTGCCTGGAGTGTATCTCGCGGGCCCTGGGGTCAGCCCCAGCATTTT	CAWSVSRGPWGQPQHF
TRBV13	-	-	TRBJ1-2	TGTGCCAGCAGCTTGAACAGCCGTAACTATGGCTACACCTTC	CASSLNSRNYGYTF
TRBV7-9	few	TRBD1	TRBJ1-3	TGTGCCAGCAGCTCAGCCGCGACAGGGACTGGAAACACCATATATTTT	CASSSAATGTGNTIYF
TRBV2	-	-	TRBJ2-7	TGTGCCGGGGGACTTGGGTACGAGCAGTACTTC	CAGGLGYEQYF
TRBV6-5	-	-	TRBJ1-1	TGTGCCAGCAAGGCGGGGACCACTGAAGCTTTCTTT	CASKAGTTEAFF
TRBV18	-	-	TRBJ1-2	TGTGCCAGCTCCCTACAGGAAGGACCCCATGGCTACACCTTC	CASSLQEGPHGYTF
TRBV6-4	few	TRBD2	TRBJ2-3	TGTGCCAGCAGTGCAAGCGGGGGGGCAGATACGCAGTATTTT	CASSASGGADTQYF
TRBV7-2	-	-	TRBJ2-7	TGTGCCAGCAGCCCTAAGGCCAGGGGACCCTACGAGCAGTACTTC	CASSPKARGPYEQYF
TRBV27	-	TRBD1	TRBJ2-1	TGTGCCAGCAGTTCATGGACAGGGCCAATCGGTGAGCAGTTCTTC	CASSSWTGPIGEQFF
TRBV3-1/TRBV3-2	-	TRBD2	TRBJ2-5	TGTGCCAGCAGCCAAACCGGGACTAGATTCCAAGAGACCCAGTACTTC	CASSQTGTRFQETQYF
TRBV7-2	-	TRBD1	TRBJ1-1	TGTGCCAGCAGCCCTGGGACAGGGGGCTGGAGAACTGAAGCTTTCTTT	CASSPGTGGWRTEAFF
TRBV11-2	-	TRBD2	TRBJ2-3	TGTGCCAGCAGCTATCTAGCGGGGGGGGCCACAGATACGCAGTATTTT	CASSYLAGGATDTQYF
TRBV7-9	-	TRBD2	TRBJ2-1	TGTGCCAGCCCCCCGCCCCCCCCACTAGCGGGGGGGCTATACAATGAGCAGTTCTTC	CASPPPPPLAGGLYNEQFF
TRBV19	-	TRBD1	TRBJ2-2	TGTGCCAGTAGTTGGTTGAGAGGGGGCGCCTCCGGGGAGCTGTTTTTT	CASSWLRGGASGELFF
TRBV25-1	-	-	TRBJ2-5	TGTGCCAGCAGTGTATCCTTGGGAGGAGAGACCCAGTACTTC	CASSVSLGGETQYF
TRBV15	-	-	TRBJ1-2	TGTGCCACCAGCAGAGATTTAGGACAATTCTATGGCTACACCTTC	CATSRDLGQFYGYTF
TRBV27	-	-	TRBJ1-3	TGTGCCAGCAGTTTATCCCAGGTGGGAAACACCATATATTTT	CASSLSQVGNTIYF
TRBV7-8	-	TRBD1	TRBJ1-6	TGTGCCAGCAGCTTACTCCCGGACAGGGATTCACCCCTCCACTTT	CASSLLPDRDSPLHF
TRBV7-9	few	-	TRBJ1-1	TGTGCCAGCAGCTTAGACCTAGGAGACACTGAAGCTTTCTTT	CASSLDLGDTEAFF
TRBV5-1	-	TRBD2	TRBJ2-3	TGCGCCAGCAGCTTGACTAGCGGGGGAAGAGATACGCAGTATTTT	CASSLTSGGRDTQYF
TRBV6-5	-	-	TRBJ1-4	TGTGCCAGCAGTTACTCTGGAACAGCGGGTAATGAAAAACTGTTTTTT	CASSYSGTAGNEKLFF
TRBV9	-	-	TRBJ2-7	TGTGCCAGCAGCGTAGATGGCAGGGATTACGAGCAGTACTTC	CASSVDGRDYEQYF
TRBV6-5	-	TRBD2	TRBJ2-5	TGTGCCAGCAGTCTTCGACTAGCGGGGCGGGAGACCCAGTACTTC	CASSLRLAGRETQYF
TRBV7-9	-	-	TRBJ2-7	TGTGCCAGCAGCCACAGGGGAGGAACCTACGAGCAGTACTTC	CASSHRGGTYEQYF
TRBV11-3	-	-	TRBJ2-2	TGTGCCAGCAGCCGGTCGGGGACCGGGGAGCTGTTTTTT	CASSRSGTGELFF
TRBV5-1	-	-	TRBJ1-1	TGCGCCAGCAGCTTGGACAGCTATGAAGCTTTCTTT	CASSLDSYEAFF
TRBV7-6	-	-	TRBJ2-3	TGTGCCAGCAGCGGCAGAGGCGGGGGCCTGATTCGAGATACGCAGTATTTT	CASSGRGGGLIRDTQYF
TRBV5-1	-	-	TRBJ2-3	TGCGCCAGCAGCTTGAACCCGAGACTCTATTTGCGAGATACGCAGTATTTT	CASSLNPRLYLRDTQYF
TRBV7-3	-	-	TRBJ2-2	TGTGCCAGCAGCCCCTCCACCGGGGAGCTGTTTTTT	CASSPSTGELFF
TRBV7-9	-	TRBD1	TRBJ1-3	TGTGCCAGCAGCCAAACAGGGGTCGGTGAATTTGGAAACACCATATATTTT	CASSQTGVGEFGNTIYF
TRBV14	-	-	TRBJ2-5	TGTGCCAGCAGCCAAGGGGGACATCAAGAGACCCAGTACTTC	CASSQGGHQETQYF
TRBV5-6	-	TRBD1	TRBJ1-3	TGTGCCAGCAGCTTACCGGGACAGGGATACTCTGGAAACACCATATATTTT	CASSLPGQGYSGNTIYF
TRBV9	once	TRBD1	TRBJ2-5	TGTGCCAGCAGCGTAGACAGGGGACAAGAGACCCAGTACTTC	CASSVDRGQETQYF
TRBV4-2	-	-	TRBJ1-5	TGTGCCAGCAGCCCCCACGCCAGGGAGGTTAATCAGCCCCAGCATTTT	CASSPHAREVNQPQHF
TRBV5-5	-	-	TRBJ1-4	TGTGCCAGCAGTTACAGGGACGGGGATGAAAAACTGTTTTTT	CASSYRDGDEKLFF
TRBV20-1	-	-	TRBJ2-7	TGCAGTGCGAGAAAATCATACGAGCAGTACTTC	CSARKSYEQYF
TRBV10-3	-	-	TRBJ1-2	TGTGCCATCAGTGAGACCGGACAGTTCTATGGCTACACCTTC	CAISETGQFYGYTF
TRBV15	-	-	TRBJ1-1	TGTGCCACCCTAGGACAGTACGAAGCTTTCTTT	CATLGQYEAFF
TRBV7-2	-	-	TRBJ1-3	TGTGCCAGCAGCTTATGGAGGAGCGGCTCTGGAAACACCATATATTTT	CASSLWRSGSGNTIYF
TRBV10-3	-	-	TRBJ1-2	TGTGCCATCAGTGAGTGGCAGGGGAACTATGGCTACACCTTC	CAISEWQGNYGYTF
TRBV5-1	few	-	TRBJ1-1	TGCGCCAGCAGCCAAGGAACGGGGGGCACTGAAGCTTTCTTT	CASSQGTGGTEAFF